These T cell receptor beta chains were read from a single sample in a study of tumor-infiltrating lymphocytes in primary liver carcinoma. MiXCR, applied by TCRdb to the multiplex PCR reads, yields one record per CDR3 protein. The data contain a few hundred thousand distinct CDR3 sequences, about three fifths of them singletons. Sequenced: peripheral blood. Every receptor here comes from a woman aged 25 to 39 with primary liver carcinoma and hepatitis B virus infection. Both conserved end residues are part of each CDR3. A D gene is named only where the DNA matches it firmly. Not every row has a clone size; where given, it reads once, few, many or a size class.

clone_size: -
j_call: TRBJ2-1
v_call: TRBV12-3/TRBV12-4
d_call: TRBD2
cdr3_aa: CDSSLTLAGDYDEQFF
cdr3_nt: TGTGACAGCAGTTTAACCCTAGCGGGAGATTACGATGAGCAGTTCTTC

clone_size: many
j_call: TRBJ2-1
v_call: TRBV12-3/TRBV12-4
d_call: -
cdr3_aa: CASSLGRDREQFF
cdr3_nt: TGTGCCAGCAGTTTGGGCAGGGATCGTGAGCAGTTCTTC

clone_size: -
j_call: TRBJ1-2
v_call: TRBV5-4
d_call: -
cdr3_aa: CASSLGGASGYTF
cdr3_nt: TGTGCCAGCAGCTTGGGAGGGGCCAGTGGCTACACCTTC

clone_size: many
j_call: TRBJ2-7
v_call: TRBV10-3
d_call: TRBD1
cdr3_aa: CATSDRSEQYF
cdr3_nt: TGTGCCACCTCGGACAGGTCCGAGCAGTACTTC

clone_size: -
j_call: TRBJ1-2
v_call: TRBV5-5
d_call: -
cdr3_aa: CASTRNNYGYTF
cdr3_nt: TGTGCCAGCACCAGGAATAACTATGGCTACACCTTC

clone_size: -
j_call: TRBJ1-4
v_call: TRBV6-6
d_call: -
cdr3_aa: CGSSRGGGGAEKLFF
cdr3_nt: TGTGGCAGCAGTAGGGGAGGGGGGGGAGCTGAAAAACTGTTTTTT

clone_size: -
j_call: TRBJ1-6
v_call: TRBV28
d_call: -
cdr3_aa: CANKQSSYNSPLHF
cdr3_nt: TGTGCCAACAAACAGAGCTCCTATAATTCACCCCTCCACTTT

clone_size: -
j_call: TRBJ2-5
v_call: TRBV30
d_call: TRBD2
cdr3_aa: CAWGLVKMETQYF
cdr3_nt: TGTGCCTGGGGACTAGTAAAGATGGAGACCCAGTACTTC

clone_size: -
j_call: TRBJ2-7
v_call: TRBV11-1
d_call: -
cdr3_aa: CASSRYLTGTPTHEQYF
cdr3_nt: TGTGCCAGCAGCCGCTATCTTACAGGGACCCCGACGCACGAGCAGTACTTC

clone_size: -
j_call: TRBJ2-2
v_call: TRBV12-3/TRBV12-4
d_call: -
cdr3_aa: CASRPETGELFF
cdr3_nt: TGTGCCAGCAGACCCGAAACCGGGGAGCTGTTTTTT

clone_size: -
j_call: TRBJ2-3
v_call: TRBV11-2
d_call: TRBD2
cdr3_aa: CVSTAGGTQYF
cdr3_nt: TGTGTCAGCACCGCGGGAGGTACGCAGTATTTT

clone_size: -
j_call: TRBJ2-7
v_call: TRBV5-6
d_call: TRBD1
cdr3_aa: CGSSWADRGTYEQYF
cdr3_nt: TGTGGTAGCAGCTGGGCGGACAGGGGGACCTACGAGCAGTACTTC

clone_size: -
j_call: TRBJ2-1
v_call: TRBV6-2/TRBV6-3
d_call: -
cdr3_aa: CASSYFGWGYNEQFF
cdr3_nt: TGTGCCAGCAGTTACTTTGGGTGGGGATACAATGAGCAGTTCTTC

clone_size: -
j_call: TRBJ1-1
v_call: TRBV5-1
d_call: -
cdr3_aa: CASSRGRDTEASF
cdr3_nt: TGCGCCAGCTCTAGGGGAAGGGACACTGAAGCTTCCTTT

clone_size: many
j_call: TRBJ2-3
v_call: TRBV11-2
d_call: TRBD2
cdr3_aa: CASAIESLAGQYF
cdr3_nt: TGTGCCAGCGCTATAGAGAGCCTAGCGGGACAGTATTTT

clone_size: once
j_call: TRBJ2-2
v_call: TRBV11-2
d_call: -
cdr3_aa: CASGFSRNTGELFF
cdr3_nt: TGTGCCAGCGGCTTTAGCCGGAACACCGGGGAGCTTTTTTTT

clone_size: few
j_call: TRBJ2-3
v_call: TRBV12-3/TRBV12-4
d_call: TRBD2
cdr3_aa: CASSPFPGLAGGRADTQYF
cdr3_nt: TGTGCCAGCTCACCTTTCCCGGGACTAGCGGGAGGGCGGGCAGATACGCAGTATTTT

clone_size: many
j_call: TRBJ2-5
v_call: TRBV6-1
d_call: -
cdr3_aa: CASSEREEETQYF
cdr3_nt: TGTGCCAGCAGTGAACGGGAAGAAGAGACCCAGTACTTC

clone_size: once
j_call: TRBJ2-2
v_call: TRBV4-2
d_call: -
cdr3_aa: CANSQELLESGELFF
cdr3_nt: TGTGCCAACAGCCAAGAACTACTAGAATCCGGGGAGCTGTTCTTT

clone_size: -
j_call: TRBJ2-1
v_call: TRBV4-3
d_call: TRBD1
cdr3_aa: CASSHPRTGAVNEQLF
cdr3_nt: TGTGCCAGCAGCCACCCGCGGACAGGGGCGGTAAATGAGCAGTTATTC

clone_size: -
j_call: TRBJ2-2
v_call: TRBV6-2/TRBV6-3
d_call: -
cdr3_aa: CASTPTAGKYTGELFF
cdr3_nt: TGTGCCAGCACTCCGACGGCAGGGAAGTACACCGGGGAGCTGTTTTTT

clone_size: -
j_call: TRBJ2-1
v_call: TRBV7-8
d_call: -
cdr3_aa: CASSSRQTYNEQFF
cdr3_nt: TGTGCCAGCAGCTCCAGACAGACCTACAATGAGCAGTTCTTC

clone_size: many
j_call: TRBJ2-5
v_call: TRBV12-3/TRBV12-4
d_call: -
cdr3_aa: CASSFAGKIQETQYF
cdr3_nt: TGTGCCAGCAGTTTCGCCGGGAAAATCCAAGAGACCCAGTACTTC

clone_size: -
j_call: TRBJ2-3
v_call: TRBV6-2/TRBV6-3
d_call: -
cdr3_aa: CVSNVQEGTDTQYF
cdr3_nt: TGTGTCAGCAACGTCCAGGAGGGCACGGATACGCAGTATTTT

clone_size: -
j_call: TRBJ1-3
v_call: TRBV11-3
d_call: -
cdr3_aa: CANNLDGRDGEDTICF
cdr3_nt: TGTGCCAACAACTTAGATGGCCGGGACGGCGAGGACACCATATGTTTT

clone_size: -
j_call: TRBJ1-3
v_call: TRBV6-1
d_call: TRBD1
cdr3_aa: CTSIEPGQRDTICF
cdr3_nt: TGTACCAGCATCGAACCGGGACAGAGGGACACCATATGTTTT

clone_size: many
j_call: TRBJ2-7
v_call: TRBV12-3/TRBV12-4
d_call: TRBD1
cdr3_aa: CASSFPRTGGYEQYF
cdr3_nt: TGTGCCAGCAGTTTCCCTAGGACAGGGGGCTACGAGCAGTACTTC

clone_size: -
j_call: TRBJ2-5
v_call: TRBV4-1
d_call: TRBD2
cdr3_aa: CASSPGLAGGQETQNF
cdr3_nt: TGCGCCAGCAGCCCGGGACTAGCGGGAGGTCAAGAGACCCAGAACTTC

clone_size: -
j_call: TRBJ2-3
v_call: TRBV7-9
d_call: -
cdr3_aa: CASSFQLTDTQYF
cdr3_nt: TGTGCCAGCAGCTTCCAACTCACAGATACGCAGTATTTT

clone_size: -
j_call: TRBJ1-6
v_call: TRBV7-8
d_call: -
cdr3_aa: CASSLGQSSYNSPLHF
cdr3_nt: TGTGCCAGCAGCTTAGGGCAGAGCTCCTATAATTCACCCCTCCACTTT

clone_size: -
j_call: TRBJ1-5
v_call: TRBV5-5
d_call: -
cdr3_aa: CASSLGPIQPQHF
cdr3_nt: TGTGCCAGCAGCTTGGGGCCAATACAGCCCCAGCATTTT

clone_size: -
j_call: TRBJ2-7
v_call: TRBV6-5
d_call: -
cdr3_aa: CASSYLDPSSYEQYF
cdr3_nt: TGTGCCAGTAGTTACCTGGACCCGAGTAGCTACGAGCAGTACTTC

clone_size: -
j_call: TRBJ2-7
v_call: TRBV12-3/TRBV12-4
d_call: -
cdr3_aa: CASSPFEDGSEQYF
cdr3_nt: TGTGCCAGCAGTCCCTTTGAGGACGGGAGCGAGCAGTACTTC

clone_size: -
j_call: TRBJ2-2
v_call: TRBV12-3/TRBV12-4
d_call: -
cdr3_aa: CASSSVGELFF
cdr3_nt: TGTGCCAGCAGTTCTGTCGGGGAGCTTTTTTTT

clone_size: -
j_call: TRBJ2-1
v_call: TRBV11-2
d_call: TRBD2
cdr3_aa: CASSPNKTSSDEQFF
cdr3_nt: TGTGCCAGCAGCCCCAACAAGACTAGCTCGGATGAGCAGTTCTTC

clone_size: -
j_call: TRBJ2-5
v_call: TRBV6-5
d_call: TRBD2
cdr3_aa: CASSRGLAPVETLYF
cdr3_nt: TGTGCCAGCAGTCGTGGACTAGCCCCCGTCGAGACCCTGTACTTC

clone_size: -
j_call: TRBJ1-1
v_call: TRBV11-3
d_call: -
cdr3_aa: CASNSRLGTMNTEAFF
cdr3_nt: TGCGCCAGCAACTCTAGATTGGGAACGATGAACACTGAAGCTTTCTTT

clone_size: -
j_call: TRBJ1-6
v_call: TRBV12-3/TRBV12-4
d_call: -
cdr3_aa: CASTVGFWNSPLHF
cdr3_nt: TGTGCCAGCACCGTGGGGTTTTGGAATTCACCCCTCCACTTT

clone_size: -
j_call: TRBJ2-3
v_call: TRBV6-2/TRBV6-3
d_call: TRBD1
cdr3_aa: CASGQPGTGNTDTQYF
cdr3_nt: TGTGCCAGCGGTCAGCCCGGGACAGGGAACACAGATACGCAGTATTTT

clone_size: -
j_call: TRBJ1-5
v_call: TRBV10-2
d_call: -
cdr3_aa: CASSEDTEAGQPQHF
cdr3_nt: TGCGCCAGCAGTGAAGACACAGAGGCGGGGCAGCCCCAGCATTTT

clone_size: few
j_call: TRBJ2-4
v_call: TRBV12-3/TRBV12-4
d_call: TRBD2
cdr3_aa: CASSFSGGTDIQYF
cdr3_nt: TGTGCCAGCAGTTTTTCGGGGGGGACGGACATTCAGTACTTC

clone_size: few
j_call: TRBJ2-5
v_call: TRBV30
d_call: TRBD1
cdr3_aa: CAWRLTGGRETQYF
cdr3_nt: TGTGCCTGGAGACTTACAGGGGGTAGAGAGACCCAGTACTTC